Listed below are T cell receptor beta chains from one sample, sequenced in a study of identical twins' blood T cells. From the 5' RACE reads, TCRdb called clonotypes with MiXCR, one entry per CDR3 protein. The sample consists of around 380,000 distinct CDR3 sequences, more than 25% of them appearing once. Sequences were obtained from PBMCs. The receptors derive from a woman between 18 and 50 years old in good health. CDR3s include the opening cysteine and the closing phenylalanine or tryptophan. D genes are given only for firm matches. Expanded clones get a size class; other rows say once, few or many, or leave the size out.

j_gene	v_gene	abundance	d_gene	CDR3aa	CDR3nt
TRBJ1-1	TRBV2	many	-	CASSEVAGTEAFF	TGTGCCAGCAGTGAAGTTGCCGGCACTGAAGCTTTCTTT
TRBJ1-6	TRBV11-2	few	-	CASSLEGRVHSPLHF	TGTGCCAGCAGCTTAGAGGGCAGGGTGCATTCACCCCTCCACTTT
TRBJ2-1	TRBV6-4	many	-	CASSERFSYNEQFF	TGTGCCAGCAGTGAAAGGTTCTCCTACAATGAGCAGTTCTTC
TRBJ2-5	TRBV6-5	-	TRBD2	CASRVSGSQETQYF	TGTGCCAGCAGGGTTAGCGGGAGCCAAGAGACCCAGTACTTC
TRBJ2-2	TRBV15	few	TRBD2	CTTSKAGDFTGELFF	TGTACCACCAGTAAAGCGGGAGATTTCACCGGGGAGCTGTTTTTT
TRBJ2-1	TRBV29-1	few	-	CSVDPTSNEQFF	TGCAGCGTTGACCCGACTAGCAATGAGCAGTTCTTC
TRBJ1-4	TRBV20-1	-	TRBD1	CSARGTGGSNEKLFF	TGCAGTGCCAGGGGGACAGGGGGCAGTAATGAGAAACTGTTTTTT
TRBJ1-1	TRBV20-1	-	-	CSARDQGQGTEAFF	TGCAGTGCTAGAGATCAAGGGCAGGGCACTGAAGCTTTCTTT
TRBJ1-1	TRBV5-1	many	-	CASRMNTEAFF	TGCGCCAGCAGAATGAACACTGAAGCTTTCTTT
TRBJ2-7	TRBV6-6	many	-	CASSWDNFYEQYF	TGTGCCAGCAGTTGGGACAATTTCTACGAGCAGTACTTC
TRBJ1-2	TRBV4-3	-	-	CASSQDPFRNYGYTF	TGCGCCAGCAGCCAAGATCCTTTTCGGAACTATGGCTACACCTTC
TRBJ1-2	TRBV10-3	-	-	CAVSPPTANYGYTF	TGTGCCGTCAGCCCCCCGACAGCTAACTATGGCTACACCTTC
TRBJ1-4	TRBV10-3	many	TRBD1	CAISDQGQGREKLFF	TGTGCCATCAGTGACCAGGGACAGGGTCGTGAAAAACTGTTTTTT
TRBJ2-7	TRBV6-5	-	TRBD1	CASSQTRDRHYF	TGTGCCAGCAGTCAGACCCGGGACAGGCATTACTTC
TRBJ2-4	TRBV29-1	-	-	CSVNQPGQRIQYF	TGCAGCGTGAACCAACCCGGACAGAGGATTCAGTACTTC
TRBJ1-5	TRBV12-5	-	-	CASGLTYQPASNQPQHF	TGTGCTAGTGGTTTGACCTACCAGCCCGCCAGCAATCAGCCCCAGCATTTT
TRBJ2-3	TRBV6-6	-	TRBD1	CASTLPGQGTDTQYF	TGTGCCAGCACCTTACCGGGACAGGGCACAGATACGCAGTATTTT
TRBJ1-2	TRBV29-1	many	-	CSVVANYGYTF	TGCAGCGTTGTGGCTAACTATGGCTACACCTTC